These 6 T cell receptor beta chains came from one sample sequenced in a study of breast tumors, draining lymph nodes, adjacent tissues. TCRdb re-called the multiplex PCR reads with MiXCR, one entry per CDR3 protein. The sample lists about 180,000 distinct CDR3 sequences, around a third occurring once. Samples came from axillary lymph nodes draining the breast cancer. The sample consisted of axillary lymph node tissue. Receptors were obtained from a female donor with breast cancer. Some clones in this sample may be carry-over from other donors' samples.

This clonotype was seen repeatedly, ten times or more. This sequence joins TRBV10-3 and TRBJ2-7; D possibly corresponds to TRBD1 (6 bases). The CDR3 is made up of 13 amino acids. Germline CDR1 is ENHRY and CDR2 is SYGVKD. Trimming stripped 2 bases from V and 6 bases from J, with 11 bases between. The CDR3 region is CAISERGYSEQYF. The CDR3, as DNA: TGTGCCATCAGTGAGAGGGGGTATAGCGAGCAGTACTTC.

This clonotype has at least ten counts. This chain connects TRBV18 to TRBJ1-6, with TRBD1 matching over 8 bases. The CDR3 runs to 14 residues. The trim removed 3 bases at V and 8 bases at J, leaving 3 bases unmatched. Germline V gene lookup returns CDR1 KGHSH and CDR2 LQKENI. The chain's CDR3 is CASSPVQGDSPLHF. DNA for the CDR3: TGTGCCAGCTCACCCGTACAGGGGGATTCACCCCTCCACTTT. Together with reference TRBV18 and TRBJ1-6, the CDR3 gives the full variable domain: NAGVMQNPRHLVRRRGQEARLRCSPMKGHSHVYWYRQLPEEGLKFMVYLQKENIIDESGMPKERFSAEFPKEGPSILRIQQVVRGDSAAYFCASSPVQGDSPLHFGNGTRLTVT.

This clonotype showed up many times. The V gene is TRBV14, the J gene TRBJ2-1, with D maybe TRBD1 (5 bases). Trimming removed 4 bases at V and 9 bases at J, with 13 bases between. From germline, CDR1 is SGHDN and CDR2 FVKESK. The CDR3 is 13 amino acids. In DNA, the CDR3 is TGTGCCAGCAGCCCCAGGGTAACCGGTGAGCAGTTCTTC. This gives the protein CASSPRVTGEQFF.

This clonotype has at least ten counts. The chain couples TRBV27 to TRBJ2-7, with a tentative D call TRBD1 (5 bases). The CDR3 covers 15 residues. Trimming took 0 bases from V and 2 from J, leaving 11 bases between them. From germline, CDR1 is MNHEY and CDR2 SMNVEV (reference sequence). The CDR3 nucleotides read TGTGCCAGCAGTTTATCAACCGGACAAACCTACGAGCAGTACTTC. It specifies CASSLSTGQTYEQYF.

This clonotype has at least ten counts. The chain has TRBV10-1 and TRBJ2-1; D unresolved. The CDR3 is 15 residues long. Germline V lookup: CDR1 WNHNN, CDR2 SYGVQD (reference sequence). V was clipped by 0 bases and J by 0 bases, with 6 bases between them. The CDR3 DNA is TGCGCCAGCAGTGAGTCGGGCTTCTCCTACAATGAGCAGTTCTTC. Protein: CASSESGFSYNEQFF.

There are many counts of this clonotype. The chain couples TRBV18 to TRBJ2-3; 9 bases fit TRBD1. Trimming at V came to 6 bases and at J to 2 bases, leaving 9 bases not matched to a gene. There are 16 residues in the CDR3. Germline V CDR1 and CDR2: KGHSH, LQKENI. The CDR3 loop is CASSLTQGASTDTQYF. Written as DNA, the CDR3 is TGTGCCAGCTCTCTGACACAGGGGGCCTCCACAGATACGCAGTATTTT.